This T cell receptor (beta chain) is from a study of early T cells in non-severe SARS-CoV-2 infection. At the level of the study: Sequenced material consisted of bulk RNA (from unsorted whole blood), and chains were unpaired.

Study-level findings and limits: The matching step, a VDJdb search, favored anti-spike CD8 responses and missed private and CD4 specificities.

Unique molecular identifiers tagged individual cDNA molecules. Each CDR3 protein gets one entry after TCRdb re-called the 5' RACE reads with MiXCR. The repertoire holds tens of thousands of distinct CDR3 sequences, roughly an eighth seen once, with 4.4% in the top ten. The germline CDR1 and CDR2 sequences are MNHEY and SVGEGT. The ends were cut back, 6 bases at V and 0 bases at J, with 9 bases in the middle. The CDR3 spans 15 residues. Many counts were recorded for this clonotype. Its antigen is unknown. The receptor was derived from an adult who was a healthcare worker with PCR-confirmed SARS-CoV-2 infection or an uninfected control (not recorded which). The chain combines TRBV6-2 or TRBV6-3 with TRBJ2-6; no clear D gene. Material for sequencing was whole blood. As DNA, the CDR3 is TGTGCCAGCAGCCCAGACGGCTCTGGGGCCAACGTCCTGACTTTC. Amino acid sequence: CASSPDGSGANVLTF.